This T cell receptor (beta chain) originates from a study of OX40 agonist ivuxolimab in advanced cancers. Across the whole study: Participants averaged approximately 61 years of age (range about 23 to 80) and were around 80% male. Study outcomes and limitations: At 0.1 to 3.0 mg/kg and by week 6, clonal expansion occurred in CD4+ and CD8+ blood T cells.

Only in-frame clones appear in the TCRdb table, and some are missing; sequencing was by immunoSEQ multiplex PCR. The table shows around 92,000 clones, with approximately 93% occurring only once. The V gene end was trimmed by 3 bases and the J gene end by 6 bases; junction bases not matched to a gene: 11. The germline gives CDR1 SGDLS, CDR2 YYNGEE. The CDR3 is 16 amino acids. As regards this clone: Its antigen remains unknown.

The V and J genes are TRBV9 and TRBJ2-2, with 7 bases lining up with TRBD1. The TCR comes from an adult with an advanced solid tumor such as melanoma, head and neck, liver or kidney cancer. The sequenced sample was CD4+ or CD8+ T cells sorted from blood, obtained in a trial of the OX40 agonist ivuxolimab. CDR3 residues: CASSDRAKGAAGELFF. DNA for the CDR3: TGTGCCAGCAGCGACCGTGCTAAGGGGGCCGCCGGGGAGCTGTTTTTT.